The source of this T cell receptor (beta chain) is a study of cytomegalovirus exposure and HLA in healthy donors. J lost 4 bases, V lost 6 bases, and 8 bases had no gene match. Germline CDR1 is MNHEY and CDR2 is SVGAGI. The CDR3 spans 14 residues. Study-wide results and caveats: Across donors, presence/absence analyses took sequencing depth to be roughly uniform. The classifier reportedly diagnosed cytomegalovirus status with high sensitivity and specificity.

As for this clone: Its cognate antigen is unknown.

PCR primers comprised 60 Vbeta and 13 Jbeta primers. Some clones are missing from TCRdb's copy, which holds only in-frame ones; the method was immunoSEQ multiplex PCR. The table records about 270,000 clones, just over 70% of them present only once. The chain employs TRBV6-5 and TRBJ2-7; 8 nucleotides agree with TRBD2. The sequence was obtained from a female donor in good health and CMV-seronegative. The material sequenced was PBMCs. CDR3 DNA: TGTGCCAGCAGGCCAGCGGGGGAGCTTTACGAGCAGTACTTC. Translating it yields CASRPAGELYEQYF.